These 29 T cell receptor beta chains came from one sample sequenced in a study of early T cells in non-severe SARS-CoV-2 infection. Each CDR3 protein is one row after TCRdb ran MiXCR on the 5' RACE reads. This sample has some 80,000 distinct CDR3 sequences, with 5% found just once. Here the sequenced sample was whole blood, taken at baseline. The receptor source for this set is an adult who was a healthcare worker with PCR-confirmed SARS-CoV-2 infection or an uninfected control (not recorded which).

This clonotype was detected a few times. V and J are TRBV20-1 and TRBJ2-7, with a possible D match to TRBD1 (5 bases). Deletions cut 3 bases from V and 3 bases from J, with 12 bases between. The CDR3 loop spans 13 amino acids. Germline CDR1 DFQATT, CDR2 SNEGSKA (reference sequence). The CDR3 coding sequence is TGCAGTGCTAGGGGGCCGAACAACTACGAGCAGTACTTC. It codes for CSARGPNNYEQYF.

This clonotype has only a few counts. The CDR3 spells CASSHTSGGETQYF. The CDR3 DNA is TGTGCCAGCAGCCACACTAGCGGGGGAGAGACCCAGTACTTC. The gene calls are TRBV6-6 and TRBJ2-5, with TRBD2 identical over 11 bases. The CDR3 covers 14 residues. Germline values: CDR1 MNHNY, CDR2 SVGAGI (reference sequence). J gave up 4 bases and V 6 bases, and 4 bases lay outside the gene matches.

This clonotype appeared many times. This chain connects TRBV11-3 to TRBJ2-1, with TRBD2 matching over 12 bases. The CDR3 contains 16 residues. CDR1 SGHNT and CDR2 YENEEA come from the germline V gene. The V segment lost 5 bases and the J segment 10 bases; nucleotides outside the gene matches: 12. CDR3 DNA sequence: TGTGCCAGCAGCGAAGGCGGGACTAGCGGGCCCCTCGAGCAGTTCTTC. This sequence encodes CASSEGGTSGPLEQFF.

This clonotype has only a few counts. The rearrangement uses TRBV6-6 and TRBJ2-3; weak D call: TRBD1 (5 bases). The CDR3 runs to 15 residues. Trimming cost V 1 base and J 1 base, with 9 bases left between them. The germline V gene encodes CDR1 MNHNY and CDR2 SVGAGI (reference sequence). The chain's CDR3 is CASSYWGGGTDTQYF. The CDR3 coding sequence is TGTGCCAGCAGTTACTGGGGCGGAGGCACAGATACGCAGTATTTT.

This clonotype was counted many times. This chain connects TRBV7-9 to TRBJ1-6; maybe TRBD1 (6 bases). Germline loops: CDR1 SEHNR, CDR2 FQNEAQ (reference sequence). The CDR3 loop spans 14 amino acids. V lost 0 bases to trimming and J lost 10 bases, with 10 bases between them. The CDR3 region is CASSLAAGGSPLHF. CDR3 DNA: TGTGCCAGCAGCTTAGCTGCGGGGGGCTCACCCCTCCACTTT.

The sample holds a few counts of this clonotype. V gene TRBV2 combines with J gene TRBJ2-4, with 7 bases matching TRBD2. Trimming took 0 bases from V and 0 from J; bases not matched to a gene: 2. Germline loops: CDR1 SNHLY, CDR2 FYNNEI. This CDR3 has 16 amino acids. The DNA for the CDR3 is TGTGCCAGCAGTGAAGCTCTAGCGGTAGCCAAAAACATTCAGTACTTC. It specifies CASSEALAVAKNIQYF. Full variable domain (outside the CDR3, taken from reference TRBV2 and TRBJ2-4): EPEVTQTPSHQVTQMGQEVILRCVPISNHLYFYWYRQILGQKVEFLVSFYNNEISEKSEIFDDQFSVERPDGSNFTLKIRSTKLEDSAMYFCASSEALAVAKNIQYFGAGTRLSVL.

This clonotype showed up just a few times. The chain carries TRBV20-1 and TRBJ1-6, with a possible D match to TRBD1 (6 bases). Trimming stripped 5 bases from V and 7 bases from J, with 12 bases between. CDR3 length: 13 residues. Germline V gene data show CDR1 as DFQATT and CDR2 as SNEGSKA (reference sequence). This CDR3 reads CSAEGTPNSPLHF. The CDR3, as DNA: TGCAGTGCTGAGGGGACACCGAATTCACCCCTCCACTTT.

This clonotype was counted a few times. This chain uses TRBV30 with TRBJ2-7; 9 nucleotides agree with TRBD1. The CDR3 is made up of 14 amino acids. Germline CDR1 GTSNPN, CDR2 SVGIG (reference sequence). J was trimmed by 5 bases and V by 3 bases; bases with no gene match: 8. This CDR3 reads CAWRDWDRDHEQYF. CDR3 DNA sequence: TGTGCCTGGAGGGACTGGGACAGGGACCACGAGCAGTACTTC.

This clonotype was counted ten times or more. CDR3 DNA: TGTGCCACCAGTGATTCGAACCCAGCTAAGATAGCGGGAGCGGAGGAGACCCAGTACTTC. Translating gives CATSDSNPAKIAGAEETQYF. The gene calls are TRBV24-1 and TRBJ2-5; TRBD2 aligns across 9 bases. J lost 5 bases, V lost 2 bases, and 20 bases had no gene match. Germline V CDR1 and CDR2: KGHDR, SFDVKD. CDR3 length: 20 residues.

This clonotype has more than one count but fewer than ten. The chain employs TRBV5-5 and TRBJ2-1, with TRBD2 matching over 11 bases. CDR3 size: 17 residues. Germline V gives CDR1 SGHKS, CDR2 YYEKEE (reference sequence). The V and J ends lost 4 bases and 4 bases, in that order; junction bases with no gene match: 10. This CDR3 is CASSIRLAGNVYNEQFF. The DNA for the CDR3 is TGTGCCAGCAGCATACGACTAGCGGGGAATGTTTACAATGAGCAGTTCTTC.

There are many counts of this clonotype. The rearrangement joins TRBV30 to TRBJ1-5; D perhaps matches TRBD1 (5 bases). Deletions cut 5 bases from V and 4 bases from J, with 12 bases between. Germline CDR1 and CDR2: GTSNPN and SVGIG (reference sequence). The CDR3 runs to 13 residues. CDR3 protein: CAWGTGKNQPQHF. CDR3 bases: TGTGCCTGGGGAACAGGTAAAAATCAGCCCCAGCATTTT.

V is TRBV25-1 and J is TRBJ2-7; 7 nucleotides match TRBD1. Germline lookup yields CDR1 MGHDK and CDR2 SYGVNS. V dropped 0 bases and J dropped 0; count of bases not matched to a gene: 2. There are 15 residues in the CDR3. The CDR3: CASSEYGDSSYEQYF. The CDR3 DNA is TGTGCCAGCAGTGAATATGGGGACAGCTCCTACGAGCAGTACTTC.

This clonotype was recorded many times. The rearrangement links TRBV4-1 to TRBJ2-1, with D maybe TRBD2 (6 bases). Trimming left V 4 bases short and J 9 bases short, with 13 bases between. This CDR3 is built from 13 residues. Germline lookup yields CDR1 MGHRA and CDR2 YSYEKL. In DNA, the CDR3 is TGCGCCAGCAGCCTTAGCGCGGGGAGTGAGCAGTTCTTC. Its protein is CASSLSAGSEQFF.

This clonotype was detected only a few times. The chain employs TRBV25-1 and TRBJ1-1, with TRBD1 as a possible D gene (5 bases). CDR3 length: 11 amino acids. Trimming removed 6 bases from V and 9 bases from J, with 11 bases in between. Germline assignment: CDR1 MGHDK and CDR2 SYGVNS. CDR3 residues: CASRSGYQAFF. CDR3 nucleotides: TGTGCCAGCAGGTCAGGGTACCAAGCTTTCTTT.

CDR3 residues: CSALHRGVFGYVQFF. The CDR3 DNA follows: TGCAGCGCCTTACACAGGGGGGTATTCGGATATGTGCAGTTCTTC. The V gene is TRBV29-1, the J gene TRBJ2-1; 8 positions match TRBD1. Germline V CDR1 and CDR2: SQVTM, ANQGSEA. The CDR3 is made up of 15 amino acids. V was pared by 7 bases and J by 12 bases, with 20 bases of the junction left unmatched.

The chain uses TRBV18 and TRBJ2-4; 9 bases fit TRBD2. In germline, CDR1 is KGHSH, CDR2 LQKENI. V gave up 8 bases and J gave up 7 bases; unmatched junction bases: 6. The CDR3 contains 13 residues. DNA for the CDR3: TGTGCCAGCACGAGGACTAGCGCCAACATTCAGTACTTC. Translation: CASTRTSANIQYF.

At least ten counts were recorded for this clonotype. This chain connects TRBV7-9 to TRBJ1-2; D gene ambiguous. The germline V gene encodes CDR1 SEHNR and CDR2 FQNEAQ (reference sequence). This CDR3 is built from 12 residues. V lost 4 bases and J 3 bases, leaving 6 bases between the germline ends. This CDR3 reads CASSWTDYGYTF. In DNA form, the CDR3 reads TGTGCCAGCAGCTGGACCGACTATGGCTACACCTTC.

The chain links TRBV5-1 to TRBJ2-1, with D possibly TRBD1 on 5 matching bases. CDR1 SGHRS and CDR2 YFSETQ come from the germline V gene. The CDR3 sequence is 17 residues long. V lost 1 base to trimming and J lost 4 bases, with 18 bases between them. Here the CDR3 reads CASSLNSREFSYNEQFF. CDR3 coding DNA: TGCGCCAGCAGCTTGAACAGCAGGGAATTCTCGTACAATGAGCAGTTCTTC.

With regard to this clonotype: Without the conserved terminal phenylalanine or tryptophan, this CDR3 likely stems from a read error. The chain has TRBV20-1 and TRBJ2-1; 9 bases line up with TRBD1. Germline V gives CDR1 DFQATT, CDR2 SNEGSKA (reference sequence). The junction had 9 bases not matched to a gene; V was cut back by 6 bases and J by 6 bases. CDR3 length equals 14 residues. The CDR3 protein is CSARDRVNINEQFL. As DNA, the CDR3 is TGCAGTGCGCGGGACAGGGTGAACATCAATGAGCAGTTCCTC.

This clonotype was seen a handful of times. This chain links TRBV27 with TRBJ2-7, with D unresolved. Trimming stripped 2 bases from V and 5 bases from J, with 16 bases between. The CDR3 length is 15 residues. CDR1 and CDR2 from the germline V gene are MNHEY and SMNVEV (reference sequence). The chain's CDR3 is CASSLTGRLPHEQYF. The CDR3 DNA reads TGTGCCAGCAGTTTAACCGGCAGGTTACCCCACGAGCAGTACTTC.

This clonotype was seen only a few times. This chain uses TRBV4-1 with TRBJ1-4; unclear D gene. This CDR3 spans 14 amino acids. The V end lost 4 bases, the J end lost 5 bases, and 11 bases lay between the germline ends. Germline CDR1 is MGHRA and CDR2 is YSYEKL. This CDR3 reads CASSPRHLNEKLFF. In DNA, the CDR3 is TGCGCCAGCAGCCCGCGACACCTCAATGAAAAACTGTTTTTT.

V is TRBV20-1 and J is TRBJ2-7; D might be TRBD2 (6 bases). Germline-derived CDR1 and CDR2 are DFQATT and SNEGSKA (reference sequence). The CDR3 extends over 17 amino acids. Trimming shortened V by 0 bases and J by 0 bases, and 18 bases separated the two germline ends. CDR3 sequence (DNA): TGCAGTGCTAGAGATCCCTTTCAGGGCGGGGTCTCCTACGAGCAGTACTTC. Translated: CSARDPFQGGVSYEQYF.

A few counts support this clonotype. The rearrangement links TRBV21-1 to TRBJ2-5. TRBV21-1 is a pseudogene segment. CDR3 length: 16 amino acids. The CDR3 DNA sequence: TGTGCCAGCAGCAAAGAAAGGAGACACAACCAAGAGACCCAGTACTTC. Encoded protein: CASSKERRHNQETQYF.

This clonotype was recorded many times. The chain joins TRBV30 to TRBJ1-2; TRBD1 might be the D (5 bases). V shed 2 bases and J shed 4 bases, with 8 bases lying between them. Germline CDR1 and CDR2: GTSNPN and SVGIG (reference sequence). The CDR3 is 12 amino acids. For the CDR3, the DNA is TGTGCCTGGAGTCGGGGGGGCTATGGCTACACCTTC. Protein: CAWSRGGYGYTF.

This clonotype was detected only a few times. The V call is TRBV20-1, the J call TRBJ2-1, with TRBD2 matching 8 bases. The germline gives CDR1 DFQATT, CDR2 SNEGSKA (reference sequence). This CDR3 contains 16 residues. The J segment lost 0 bases and the V segment lost 6 bases, leaving 10 bases of the junction unmatched. CDR3 sequence reads: CSASLGGRTSYNEQFF. The CDR3 DNA follows: TGCAGTGCGTCGCTGGGCGGGAGGACCTCCTACAATGAGCAGTTCTTC.

This clonotype was detected ten times or more. The chain combines TRBV10-3 with TRBJ1-2, with 7 positions matching TRBD1. Losses at the gene ends were 0 bases for V and 4 bases for J; bases not matched to a gene: 14. The CDR3 totals 18 residues. Germline-derived CDR1 and CDR2 are ENHRY and SYGVKD. The DNA for the CDR3 is TGTGCCATCAGTGAGTCGATCGCGTCGACGTGGACAGGCTATGGCTACACCTTC. It codes for CAISESIASTWTGYGYTF.

V usage is TRBV7-9 and J usage is TRBJ2-2; no clear D. Germline V CDR1 and CDR2: SEHNR, FQNEAQ (reference sequence). Trimming shortened V by 2 bases and J by 0 bases, and 7 bases separated the two germline ends. The CDR3 covers 15 residues. CDR3 nucleotides: TGTGCCAGCAGCTTATGGGGTTCGAACACCGGGGAGCTGTTTTTT. Residues: CASSLWGSNTGELFF.

This chain links TRBV2 with TRBJ1-1, with 9 bases lining up with TRBD1. Trimming at V came to 7 bases and at J to 3 bases, leaving 6 bases not matched to a gene. Per the germline V gene, CDR1 is SNHLY and CDR2 is FYNNEI. This CDR3 contains 14 residues. CDR3 region: CASNDRGTYTEAFF. In DNA, the CDR3 is TGTGCCAGCAACGACAGGGGGACTTACACTGAAGCTTTCTTT.

The chain combines TRBV5-1 with TRBJ1-1; 8 bases line up with TRBD1. This CDR3 comprises 15 residues. Germline loops: CDR1 SGHRS, CDR2 YFSETQ. The ends lost 3 bases at V and 1 base at J; junction bases unmatched: 5. This CDR3 is CASSWTGNPNTEAFF. The CDR3 region has the DNA TGCGCCAGCAGCTGGACAGGGAACCCGAACACTGAAGCTTTCTTT. The entire variable domain, with the rest obtained from reference TRBV5-1 and TRBJ1-1, is as follows: KAGVTQTPRYLIKTRGQQVTLSCSPISGHRSVSWYQQTPGQGLQFLFEYFSETQRNKGNFPGRFSGRQFSNSRSEMNVSTLELGDSALYLCASSWTGNPNTEAFFGQGTRLTVV.